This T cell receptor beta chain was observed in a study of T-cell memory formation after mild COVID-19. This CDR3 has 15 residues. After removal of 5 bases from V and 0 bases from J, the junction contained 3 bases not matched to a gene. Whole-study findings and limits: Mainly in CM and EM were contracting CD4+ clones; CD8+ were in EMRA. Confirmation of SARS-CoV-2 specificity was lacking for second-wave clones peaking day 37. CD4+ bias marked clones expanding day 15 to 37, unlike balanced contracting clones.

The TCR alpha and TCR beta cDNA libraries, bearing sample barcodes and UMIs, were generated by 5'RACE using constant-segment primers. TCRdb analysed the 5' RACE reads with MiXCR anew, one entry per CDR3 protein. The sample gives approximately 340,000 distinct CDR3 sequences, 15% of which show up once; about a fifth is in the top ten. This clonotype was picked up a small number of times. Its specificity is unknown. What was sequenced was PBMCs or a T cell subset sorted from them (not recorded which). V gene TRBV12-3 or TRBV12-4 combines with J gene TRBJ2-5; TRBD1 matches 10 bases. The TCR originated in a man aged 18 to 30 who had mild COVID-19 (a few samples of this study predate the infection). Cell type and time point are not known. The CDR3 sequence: CASSMDRGYQETQYF. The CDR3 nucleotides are TGTGCCAGCAGTATGGACAGGGGGTACCAAGAGACCCAGTACTTC.